What follows are 27 T cell receptor beta chains derived from one specimen sequenced in a study of control samples from healthy donors and cancer patients. Profiled with immunoSEQ multiplex PCR; TCRdb holds only in-frame clones, not every one. The sample gives around 130,000 clones, more than 70% of which show up once; 40% is in the top ten. The material sequenced was blood. Receptor source: a man aged 45-65 years in good health.

J is TRBJ2-3 and V is TRBV27; 9 nucleotides line up with TRBD1. The V and J ends lost 6 bases and 4 bases, in that order; junction bases with no gene match: 2. This CDR3 region has 13 residues. The V gene's germline CDR1 is MNHEY and CDR2 SMNVEV (reference sequence). This CDR3 reads CASRTGGADTQYF. The DNA for the CDR3 is TGTGCCAGCAGGACAGGGGGGGCAGATACGCAGTATTTT.

The chain is built from TRBV29-1 and TRBJ1-2; D possibly corresponds to TRBD1 (5 bases). The CDR3 consists of 14 residues. Trimming removed 5 bases at V and 4 bases at J, with 17 bases between. The V gene's germline CDR1 is SQVTM and CDR2 ANQGSEA. The CDR3 protein is CSVLTDRRGYGYTF. CDR3 DNA: TGCAGCGTTCTAACCGACAGACGGGGCTATGGCTACACCTTC.

The V gene is TRBV14, the J gene TRBJ2-7, with a tentative D call TRBD2 (6 bases). The V and J ends lost 1 base and 9 bases respectively, with 16 bases between them. Germline lookup yields CDR1 SGHDN and CDR2 FVKESK. The CDR3 is 14 amino acids. CDR3: CASSQGGELRGQYF. The CDR3, as DNA: TGTGCCAGCAGCCAAGGGGGGGAGCTACGAGGGCAGTACTTC.

This clone was seen more than once but under ten times. V gene TRBV7-2 combines with J gene TRBJ1-3; a possible D gene is TRBD1 (5 bases). V was shortened by 5 bases and J by 3 bases, with 8 bases between the two germline ends. There are 13 residues in the CDR3. Germline-derived CDR1 and CDR2 are SGHTA and FQGNSA. This CDR3 reads CASSPDSGNTIYF. CDR3 DNA sequence: TGTGCCAGCAGCCCCGACAGTGGAAACACCATATATTTT. The entire variable domain, with the rest obtained from reference TRBV7-2 and TRBJ1-3, is as follows: GAGVSQSPSNKVTEKGKDVELRCDPISGHTALYWYRQSLGQGLEFLIYFQGNSAPDKSGLPSDRFSAERTGGSVSTLTIQRTQQEDSAVYLCASSPDSGNTIYFGEGSWLTVV.

The CDR3 here is CASSDGAGRNTEAFF. DNA of the CDR3: TGTGCCAGCTCAGATGGGGCAGGAAGGAACACTGAAGCTTTCTTT. The chain joins TRBV18 to TRBJ1-1; TRBD1 is a possible D gene (5 bases). Per the germline V gene, CDR1 is KGHSH and CDR2 is LQKENI. Trimming pared 5 bases from V and 1 base from J, leaving 14 bases between. The CDR3 is 15 residues long.

This CDR3 is CASSLSWTDYEQYF. The CDR3 region has the DNA TGTGCCAGCAGTTTATCATGGACAGACTACGAGCAGTACTTC. The chain couples TRBV27 to TRBJ2-7; tentatively, D is TRBD1 (6 bases). The CDR3 length is 14 residues. V was pared by 0 bases and J by 3 bases, with 9 bases between. Germline values: CDR1 MNHEY, CDR2 SMNVEV (reference sequence).

The chain carries TRBV6-5 and TRBJ2-7; 10 nucleotides align to TRBD2. Trimming at V came to 5 bases and at J to 3 bases, leaving 4 bases not matched to a gene. This CDR3 is built from 14 residues. Germline V lookup: CDR1 MNHEY, CDR2 SVGAGI. The CDR3 sequence is CASSRLAGVYEQYF. The CDR3 DNA reads as TGTGCCAGCAGTCGACTAGCGGGCGTCTACGAGCAGTACTTC.

V and J are TRBV27 and TRBJ1-2; a possible D gene is TRBD1 (6 bases). The germline gives CDR1 MNHEY, CDR2 SMNVEV (reference sequence). CDR3 length: 14 residues. V lost 7 bases, J lost 5 bases, and 17 bases lay in between. The DNA of the CDR3 is TGTGCCAGCACCTCACCGGACAGATTGTATGGCTACACCTTC. Translating it yields CASTSPDRLYGYTF.

The chain carries TRBV2 and TRBJ1-4; TRBD1 might be the D (6 bases). V shed 3 bases and J shed 3 bases, with 14 bases lying between them. This CDR3 is built from 16 residues. CDR1 is SNHLY, CDR2 FYNNEI, per germline. Here the CDR3 DNA reads TGTGCCAGCAGTGACGTGGCCGGGGGCTCTAATGAAAAACTGTTTTTT. Protein product: CASSDVAGGSNEKLFF.

The chain uses TRBV5-1 and TRBJ1-1; no definite D call. The ends were cut back, 4 bases at V and 0 bases at J, with 7 bases in the middle. This CDR3 region has 13 residues. CDR1 and CDR2 (germline): SGHRS, YFSETQ. DNA of the CDR3: TGCGCCAGCAGCACCGACCTGAACACTGAAGCTTTCTTT. It is translated as CASSTDLNTEAFF.

The chain has TRBV6-4 and TRBJ1-1; D is perhaps TRBD1 (6 bases). The germline V gene has CDR1 MRHNA and CDR2 SNTAGT. The CDR3 extends over 14 amino acids. V lost 2 bases and J lost 3, with 10 bases in between. In DNA, the CDR3 is TGTGCCAGCAGTGACGGGGGGCCGTACACTGAAGCTTTCTTT. Its translation: CASSDGGPYTEAFF.

This clone was seen just once. CDR3 sequence: CSVDLWDRGSGNTIYF. The CDR3 DNA follows: TGCAGCGTTGACCTGTGGGACAGGGGCTCTGGAAACACCATATATTTT. The rearrangement links TRBV29-1 to TRBJ1-3; TRBD1 matches at 10 bases. Germline values: CDR1 SQVTM, CDR2 ANQGSEA. CDR3 length: 16 amino acids. With V trimmed by 3 bases and J by 0 bases, 5 bases remained unmatched.

The J gene is TRBJ2-5, the V gene TRBV5-1; TRBD2 aligns across 12 bases. V trimming: 2 bases; J trimming: 5 bases; junction bases outside the gene matches: 7. Germline CDR1 is SGHRS and CDR2 is YFSETQ. This CDR3 is built from 16 residues. The CDR3 sequence is CASSLGASGGAETQYF. The CDR3 region has the DNA TGCGCCAGCAGCTTAGGGGCTAGCGGGGGGGCCGAGACCCAGTACTTC.

J is TRBJ1-2 and V is TRBV5-4, with TRBD1 matching over 8 bases. CDR3 length: 14 amino acids. Germline values: CDR1 SGHNT, CDR2 YYREEE (reference sequence). Trimming removed 0 bases from V and 8 bases from J; junction bases left unmatched: 6. The chain's CDR3 is CASSLDPTGEGYTF. CDR3 DNA sequence: TGTGCCAGCAGCTTGGATCCGACAGGGGAAGGCTACACCTTC.

J is TRBJ1-1 and V is TRBV6-5, with D hard to call. The germline gives CDR1 MNHEY, CDR2 SVGAGI. The CDR3 length is 16 residues. V lost 0 bases, J lost 0 bases, and 11 bases lay in between. The CDR3 coding sequence is TGTGCCAGCAGTTACTCAATAAACAGAATGAACACTGAAGCTTTCTTT. Protein sequence: CASSYSINRMNTEAFF.

V and J are TRBV11-2 and TRBJ2-1, with 12 bases aligning to TRBD2. V lost 5 bases and J lost 9; bases outside the gene matches: 11. Germline CDR1 and CDR2: SGHAT and FQNNGV. CDR3 length: 16 residues. CDR3 loop: CASSPSLAGGLGEQFF. CDR3 coding DNA: TGTGCCAGCAGCCCCTCCCTAGCGGGGGGGCTGGGTGAGCAGTTCTTC.

This clone was detected only a few times. This chain uses TRBV7-9 with TRBJ2-2; D might be TRBD1 (6 bases). Trimming removed 6 bases at V and 5 bases at J, with 16 bases between. The CDR3 sequence is 15 residues long. Germline V lookup: CDR1 SEHNR, CDR2 FQNEAQ (reference sequence). CDR3 sequence reads: CASRPQGWETGELFF. As DNA, the CDR3 is TGTGCCAGCAGACCACAGGGTTGGGAAACCGGGGAGCTGTTTTTT. Filled out from reference TRBV7-9 and TRBJ2-2, the complete variable domain reads DTGVSQNPRHKITKRGQNVTFRCDPISEHNRLYWYRQTLGQGPEFLTYFQNEAQLEKSRLLSDRFSAERPKGSFSTLEIQRTEQGDSAMYLCASRPQGWETGELFFGEGSRLTVL.

The rearrangement joins TRBV3-1 (or the pseudogene TRBV3-2) to TRBJ2-2; D gene unclear. Per germline, CDR1 LGHDT and CDR2 YNNKEL (reference sequence). The CDR3 covers 13 residues. With 1 base removed from V and 7 bases from J, the gap between germline ends came to 7 bases. The CDR3 protein is CASSQVASGELFF. CDR3 bases: TGTGCCAGCAGCCAAGTCGCGAGCGGGGAGCTGTTTTTT.

The chain couples TRBV3-1 (or the pseudogene TRBV3-2) to TRBJ1-2; D ambiguous. This CDR3 is 13 amino acids long. Germline V gene sequence: CDR1 LGHDT, CDR2 YNNKEL (reference sequence). The V end lost 1 base, the J end lost 4 bases, and 7 bases lay between the germline ends. The CDR3 loop reads CASSQGTIYGYTF. The CDR3 DNA is TGTGCCAGCAGCCAAGGGACGATCTATGGCTACACCTTC.

The CDR3 DNA reads TGTGCCAGCAGGCCAACTAGCGGGGGGGCGATAGATACGCAGTATTTT. Its protein product is CASRPTSGGAIDTQYF. This rearrangement joins TRBV27 to TRBJ2-3; 13 nucleotides match TRBD2. Germline V gene data show CDR1 as MNHEY and CDR2 as SMNVEV (reference sequence). The CDR3 loop spans 16 amino acids. Trimming at V came to 6 bases and at J to 5 bases, leaving 8 bases not matched to a gene.

As DNA, the CDR3 is TGTGCCAGCAGTTCCGGGACGGTGAACACTGAAGCTTTCTTT. Translating it yields CASSSGTVNTEAFF. The V gene is TRBV6-5, the J gene TRBJ1-1; D is possibly TRBD1 (5 bases). CDR3 length: 14 residues. Germline CDR1 MNHEY, CDR2 SVGAGI. V was shortened by 4 bases and J by 0 bases, with 9 bases between the two germline ends.

Comments on this clone: In the same sample, other DNA sequences code for this CDR3. V usage is TRBV7-2 and J usage is TRBJ1-1; D not resolved. CDR1 is SGHTA, CDR2 FQGNSA, per germline. V gave up 3 bases and J gave up 0 bases, with 5 bases separating them. The CDR3 consists of 13 residues. CDR3 bases: TGTGCCAGCAGCTTTTCGGTGAACACTGAAGCTTTCTTT. Protein: CASSFSVNTEAFF.

The chain joins TRBV19 to TRBJ1-1; 7 positions match TRBD1. The CDR3 has 14 amino acids. The germline V gene has CDR1 LNHDA and CDR2 SQIVND (reference sequence). The V and J ends lost 8 bases and 1 base, in that order; junction bases with no gene match: 7. The CDR3 DNA reads TGTGCCAGTGGGACGGACAGGCCGAACACTGAAGCTTTCTTT. Residues: CASGTDRPNTEAFF.

The rearrangement joins TRBV7-2 to TRBJ1-5; 9 nucleotides match TRBD1. Germline V gene data show CDR1 as SGHTA and CDR2 as FQGNSA. The CDR3 length is 12 residues. Trimming at V came to 11 bases and at J to 1 base, leaving 0 bases not matched to a gene. CDR3: CAGQGSNQPQHF. In nucleotides, the CDR3 is TGTGCCGGACAGGGGAGCAATCAGCCCCAGCATTTT.

The chain links TRBV5-1 to TRBJ1-1; tentatively, D is TRBD1 (5 bases). V lost 4 bases and J lost 6, with 13 bases in between. Germline CDR1 reads SGHRS; CDR2 reads YFSETQ. The CDR3 runs to 13 residues. The CDR3 DNA reads TGCGCCAGCAGCCGCCGGGGCCCACCTGAAGCTTTCTTT. This encodes CASSRRGPPEAFF.

The chain recombines TRBV15 with TRBJ1-2; D is ambiguous. Trimming took 7 bases from V and 0 from J, leaving 9 bases between them. The CDR3 runs to 13 residues. CDR1 and CDR2 from the germline V gene are LNHNV and YYDKDF (reference sequence). The CDR3 is CATTRNANYGYTF. The CDR3 DNA reads TGTGCCACCACCAGGAATGCTAACTATGGCTACACCTTC.

The chain recombines TRBV9 with TRBJ2-2, with 13 bases fitting TRBD2. J gave up 4 bases and V 4 bases, and 4 bases lay outside the gene matches. CDR1 SGDLS and CDR2 YYNGEE come from the germline V gene. The CDR3 is made up of 16 amino acids. The CDR3 protein is CASSPWTSGGTGELFF. The CDR3, as DNA: TGTGCCAGCAGCCCCTGGACTAGCGGGGGCACCGGGGAGCTGTTTTTT.